This entry concerns a single TCR beta chain. Its antigen is as yet unknown. The junction and the germline gene differ at one end; a read error may be behind it. Researchers ran the PCR with 60 Vbeta and 13 Jbeta primers. The data were produced by immunoSEQ multiplex PCR, yet TCRdb's version contains in-frame clones alone and is incomplete. Here the sample spans 150,000 to 200,000 clones, around 86% being singletons. The CDR3 contains 12 residues. Germline V gives CDR1 MGHDK, CDR2 SYGVNS. The data were obtained in a study of cytomegalovirus exposure and HLA in healthy donors. Study-wide results and caveats: Association of 16,951 TCR beta sequences with HLA alleles was found at 0.05 false discovery rate in a later analysis.

The chain joins TRBV25-1 to TRBJ1-2; TRBD1 agrees at 7 bases. Sequencing was done on a sample of PBMCs. The TCR originated in a human donor in good health. The CDR3 DNA reads TGTGCCAGCAGCCAGGGGGAGTATGGCTACCCCTTC. Translation gives CASSQGEYGYPF.